This T cell receptor (beta chain) was captured by sequencing in a study of T-cell reconstitution after alpha-beta-depleted transplantation in children. Study-level findings and limits: Roughly two months post-transplant, alpha-beta T cells reportedly originated from several hundred graft clones that had expanded.

This clonotype showed up many times. Its target is not known. During its preparation, the TCRbeta library received unique molecular identifiers. TCRdb called the PCR reads again in MiXCR, with one record for every CDR3 protein. The table records some 180,000 distinct CDR3 sequences, under 8.5% of them present only once. V was pared by 0 bases and J by 1 base, with 6 bases between. Germline V lookup: CDR1 SQVTM, CDR2 ANQGSEA. This CDR3 contains 13 residues. The sequence was collected from a boy aged 2-9 years with acute lymphoblastic leukemia, due to receive a stem cell transplant. Sequencing used PBMCs, obtained before TCRalphabeta/CD19-depleted stem cell transplant. V gene TRBV29-1 combines with J gene TRBJ1-1; a possible D gene is TRBD1 (5 bases). CDR3 amino acids: CSVEETENTEAFF. In DNA, the CDR3 is TGCAGCGTTGAAGAGACAGAGAACACTGAAGCTTTCTTT.